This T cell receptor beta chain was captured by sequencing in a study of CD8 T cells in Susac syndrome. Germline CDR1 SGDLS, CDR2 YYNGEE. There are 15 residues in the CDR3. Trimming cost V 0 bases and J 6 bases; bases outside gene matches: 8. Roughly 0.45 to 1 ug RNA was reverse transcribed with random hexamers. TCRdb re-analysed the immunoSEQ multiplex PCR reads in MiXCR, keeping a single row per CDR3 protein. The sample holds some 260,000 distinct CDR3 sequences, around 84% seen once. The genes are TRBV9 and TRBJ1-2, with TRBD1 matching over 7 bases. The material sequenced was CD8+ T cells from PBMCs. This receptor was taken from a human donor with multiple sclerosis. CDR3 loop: CASSVEETGRNGYTF. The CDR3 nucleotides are TGTGCCAGCAGCGTAGAAGAGACAGGGAGGAATGGCTACACCTTC.